The sequence of this TCR beta chain was determined in a study of cytomegalovirus exposure and HLA in healthy donors (dated by TCRdb to 2016 to 2017). Turning to the overall study: According to an earlier analysis of 550 to 700 of the donors, some 170 million T cells yielded 117 million unique TCR beta sequences and 276 Gb of sequence data. Across around 400 genotyped donors of the cohort, an average of about 200,000 unique TCR beta nucleotide sequences per donor were sequenced, and around 20% of those sequences were non-productive. All discovery cohort repertoires had been generated using a single sequencing platform. Typing coverage varied by locus: roughly 620-640 donors for A, B, C, DRB1 and DQB1; under 550 for DQA1; more than 600 for DPA1; roughly 450 for DPB1. To predict cytomegalovirus infection status, the study combined high-throughput TCR immunosequencing, statistical association of individual TCRs with disease status, and machine learning. The aim of the study was to test whether cataloging public T cell receptors could identify signatures of past pathogen exposure. Roughly 5 DR-DQ haplotypes were handled as single units for association and clustering because linkage in the cohort was strong. In an earlier analysis of over 550 of the donors, high-throughput TCR beta sequencing was used to judge whether each TCR beta V gene segment behaved as functional or pseudogenic. Rather than drawing on any new phenotypic data, the later analysis identified candidate immune exposures from TCR beta sequences and the way those sequences occurred across donors. Both class I and class II loci were covered by HLA typing, at four-digit resolution. Along with the approximately 700-subject first cohort, a separate validation cohort of 120 different subjects was used. About 300 gigabases of sequencing data and 70 million to 85 million unique TCR sequences were included in an early release covering about 600 HLA-typed donors. Using immunosequencing, the study profiled T cell repertoires from approximately 700 subjects and related those repertoires to cytomegalovirus serostatus. To study patterns of TCR occurrence, a later analysis re-analyzed previously published TCR beta repertoires from around 670 donors and added high-resolution HLA genotyping. Alongside the repertoire data, information on donor age, sex, ethnicity and CMV serostatus was compiled. Of the approximately 400 genotyped donors, about 84% fell in the genetic ancestry cluster associated with self-reported Caucasian donors. In a later genetic analysis, genome-wide SNP genotypes for about three fifths of the roughly 670 donors were used, and that subset was treated as a discovery cohort.

This clone appeared once. Which antigen it targets is not known. Base qualities are not recorded, but no much larger clone differs from it by a single base. Based on the germline V gene (reference sequence), the CDR1 and CDR2 sequences are MNHEY and SMNVEV. Its CDR3 holds 15 amino acids, cysteine through phenylalanine. The retained sequence is limited to the CDR3, 45 bases, with the frame set at the first base. For this chain, trimming is 5 bases at the V end and 4 bases at the J end, and the number of junction bases without a gene match is 7. Preparation of the library involved the immunoSEQ multiplex PCR assay. For the multiplex PCR, a mixture combining 60 forward primers for TCR Vbeta segments and 13 reverse primers for TCR Jbeta segments was used. The CDR3 region of rearranged TCR beta genes was amplified from genomic DNA with a multiplex PCR assay. On the Illumina HiSeq System, the amplified TCR beta libraries were sequenced as 87-base-pair reads. The original pipeline was this. In a later analysis, 80 million or so unique TCR beta chains were counted across the approximately 640 repertoires, and roughly 11 million of these chains were shared by at least two donors. Raw reads were error-corrected and collapsed into unique sequences by a nearest-neighbor algorithm in which closely related sequences were merged to remove PCR and sequencing errors. To assign V, D and J gene segments, CDR3 sequences were aligned to IMGT reference sequences. Each retained sequence needed at least a six-nucleotide match to both a V gene segment and a J gene segment. A rearrangement counted as productive if the CDR3 had no stop codons and remained in frame with V and J, and every other rearrangement counted as non-productive. CDR3 was defined by IMGT convention, running from the second conserved V-encoded cysteine to the conserved J-encoded phenylalanine. In an earlier analysis of 500 to 650 of the donors, sequences lacking an unambiguous match to a single V gene segment were excluded. An earlier analysis of 500 to 600 of the donors classified V segments as functional when productive rearrangements were above 56.7% and as segregating when the standard deviation between donors was above 5%. A statistical classification framework was developed to diagnose cytomegalovirus status using the catalog of TCR beta chain sequences. A later analysis assigned V and J genes by comparing TCR nucleotide sequences with IMGT/GENE-DB human TR gene sequences. A later analysis assigned CDR3 sequences and most-parsimonious VDJ recombination scenarios with the TCRdist pipeline. In a later analysis, each TCR beta chain was defined by its CDR3 amino acid sequence together with its V-gene family, and reads without a unique V-gene family were excluded. A later analysis removed several hundred highly shared, low-generation-probability nucleotide sequences to deal with suspected cross-contamination and a sequencing artifact. A later analysis calculated a clonal expansion index for each public chain from normalized within-repertoire ranks of inferred template counts. A later analysis computed generation probabilities with a VDJ recombination model fitted to out-of-frame rearrangements, and checked the results against IGoR. Hypergeometric tests were used in a later analysis to score TCR-TCR, TCR-HLA and TCR-CMV co-occurrence, with a repertoire-size bias correction applied to the TCR pairs. In a later analysis, false discovery rates were estimated by permuting HLA or CMV assignments 20 times. In a later analysis, co-occurring TCRs were grouped using DBSCAN, with TCRdist sequence similarity added in when clustering inside HLA-allele-positive subsets. Repertoires with fewer than 30,000 or more than 120,000 public chains were left out of co-occurrence clustering, as were four to six repertoires with anomalous nucleotide sharing. Sourced from immuneACCESS, this table was stored by TCRdb with only in-frame sequences that have V and J called. A share of the clones is absent; for the studies checked, an unresolved V gene accounts for under half, and the remainder has no known explanation. V and J calls and clone size are given by that table; D and trimming were obtained from the DNA. The sample table shows approximately 110,000 clones, and approximately 70% are seen once. The ten largest account for roughly a tenth of the sample.

Study-level results and caveats: When HLA alleles, especially DR and DQ, strongly co-occurred, TCR associations were difficult to assign to individual alleles. For the cohort, immune exposure information was limited to CMV serostatus. Several of the top co-occurrence clusters appeared to be linked to parvovirus B19, influenza, CMV and Epstein-Barr virus, according to a later analysis. Compared with equally common non-associated chains, HLA-associated TCR beta chains in a later analysis were more clonally expanded and had lower generation probabilities. Because HLA typing was unavailable for some donors at each locus, only the typed subset was used in association tests. The classifier was reported to diagnose cytomegalovirus status with high specificity and sensitivity in both the original and validation cohorts. Across donors, most TCR sequences were observed very rarely, whereas some public TCRs were present in many individuals. At a false discovery rate of 0.05, a later analysis linked under 20,000 TCR beta sequences to specific HLA alleles. According to a later analysis, most CMV-associated TCR beta chains appeared to be HLA-restricted, and the HLA associations seemed to be driven largely by CMV exposure. Because counts were too low, under 20 rarely observed V segments, including chromosome 9 orphons, were left out of the earlier analysis of 500 to 650 of the donors. The authors suggested that the approach could potentially be extended to other disease states and immunological phenotypes. In an earlier analysis of about 550 of the donors, most TCR beta V segments were observed in productive rearrangements about 90% or about 30% of the time, broadly matching IMGT annotations. A total of fewer than 200 TCR beta chains were listed by the study as associated with cytomegalovirus. The cohort was sequenced for TCR beta chains only, and without alpha or paired-chain data the features that could be detected were limited. In a later genetic analysis, fewer N-insertions in productive TCRs were reported among donors in an Asian-associated ancestry cluster than the roughly 700-donor mean. An association between a missense DCLRE1C variant and V-gene and J-gene trimming of TCR beta chains was found in a later genetic analysis and replicated in an independent cohort. Presence/absence analyses assumed roughly uniform sequencing depth across donors, an assumption that may not hold. Three of the identified cytomegalovirus-associated TCR beta chains were confirmed in vitro to be specific for cytomegalovirus antigens. The sequencing pipeline was judged likely to have produced a cluster of highly shared sequence variants as a technical artifact. Linkage disequilibrium might explain the correlated functional status among segregating V segments, but an unknown experimental factor could not be excluded. A further reported finding was that TCR beta sequences accurately predicted the HLA-A and HLA-B alleles for most subjects in the first cohort. In a later analysis, TCR association rates were found to vary across HLA loci, with the most associated TCRs seen for DRB1 alleles and the fewest for HLA-C alleles. Because the 87-base-pair reads could not distinguish some IMGT-functional V segments, including TRBV6-2 and TRBV6-3, those segments were excluded.

The cohort comprised around 700 healthy bone marrow donors. At the time of sampling, every cohort member was nominally healthy, though immune exposures that went unrecorded were likely present. The donor tested CMV seropositive and was one of the 289 seropositive cohort members. A peripheral blood sample was provided by each donor, and peripheral blood mononuclear cells were used for TCR beta sequencing. Genomic DNA was extracted from the blood cell samples with the Qiagen DNeasy Blood Extraction Kit. The sequence links TRBV27 to TRBJ2-1; 8 bases in between match TRBD1. The sample consisted of PBMCs. The sequence was collected from a man between 35 and 55 years old in good health and CMV-seropositive. The CDR3 loop reads CASSITGQGYNEQFF. The sequence in DNA is TGTGCCAGCAGTATAACCGGACAGGGTTACAATGAGCAGTTCTTC.